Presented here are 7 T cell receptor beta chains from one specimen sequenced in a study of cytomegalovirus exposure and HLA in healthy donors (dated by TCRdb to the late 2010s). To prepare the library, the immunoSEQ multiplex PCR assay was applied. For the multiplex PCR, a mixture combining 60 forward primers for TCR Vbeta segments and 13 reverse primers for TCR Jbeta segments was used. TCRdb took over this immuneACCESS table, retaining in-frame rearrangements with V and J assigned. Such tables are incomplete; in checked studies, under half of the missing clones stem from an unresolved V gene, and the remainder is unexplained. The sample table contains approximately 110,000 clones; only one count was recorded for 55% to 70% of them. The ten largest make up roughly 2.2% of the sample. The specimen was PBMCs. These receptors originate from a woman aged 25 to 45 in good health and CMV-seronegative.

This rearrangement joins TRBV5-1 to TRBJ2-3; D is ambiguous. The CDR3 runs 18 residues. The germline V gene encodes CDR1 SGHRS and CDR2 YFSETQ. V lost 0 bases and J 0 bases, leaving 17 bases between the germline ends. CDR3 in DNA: TGCGCCAGCAGCTTGGGGGCCTCGGCTATCTCTAGCACAGATACGCAGTATTTT. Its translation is CASSLGASAISSTDTQYF.

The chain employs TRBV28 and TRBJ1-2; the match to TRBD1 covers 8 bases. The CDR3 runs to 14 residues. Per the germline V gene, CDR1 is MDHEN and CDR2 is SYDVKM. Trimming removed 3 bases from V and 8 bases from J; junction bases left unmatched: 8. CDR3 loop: CASSFSGTGWGYTF. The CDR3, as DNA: TGTGCCAGCAGTTTCTCCGGGACAGGTTGGGGCTACACCTTC.

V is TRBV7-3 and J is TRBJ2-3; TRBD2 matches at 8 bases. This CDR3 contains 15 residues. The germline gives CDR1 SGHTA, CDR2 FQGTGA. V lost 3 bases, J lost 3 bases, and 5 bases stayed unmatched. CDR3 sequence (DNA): TGTGCCAGCAGCTTCGCGGGACTAGTAACAGATACGCAGTATTTT. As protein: CASSFAGLVTDTQYF.

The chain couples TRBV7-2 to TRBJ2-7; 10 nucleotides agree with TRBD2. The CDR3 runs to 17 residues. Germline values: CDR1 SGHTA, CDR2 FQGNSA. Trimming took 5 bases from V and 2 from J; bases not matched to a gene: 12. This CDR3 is CASSPISGGGGPYEQYF. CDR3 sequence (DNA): TGTGCCAGCAGCCCCATAAGCGGGGGGGGCGGGCCCTACGAGCAGTACTTC.

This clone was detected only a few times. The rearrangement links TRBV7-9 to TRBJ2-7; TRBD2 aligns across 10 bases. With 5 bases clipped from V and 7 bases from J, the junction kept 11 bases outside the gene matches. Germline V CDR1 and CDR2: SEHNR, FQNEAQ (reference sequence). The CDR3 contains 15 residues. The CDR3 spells CASSPPGLAEEEQYF. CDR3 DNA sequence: TGTGCCAGCAGCCCGCCAGGACTAGCGGAGGAGGAGCAGTACTTC.

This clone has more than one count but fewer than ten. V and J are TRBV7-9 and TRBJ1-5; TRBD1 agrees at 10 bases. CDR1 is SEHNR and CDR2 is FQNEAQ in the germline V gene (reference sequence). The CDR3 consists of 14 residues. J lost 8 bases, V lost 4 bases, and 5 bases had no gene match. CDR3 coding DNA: TGTGCCAGCAGCTCGGGACAGGGGTCGGAGCCCCAGCATTTT. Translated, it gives CASSSGQGSEPQHF.

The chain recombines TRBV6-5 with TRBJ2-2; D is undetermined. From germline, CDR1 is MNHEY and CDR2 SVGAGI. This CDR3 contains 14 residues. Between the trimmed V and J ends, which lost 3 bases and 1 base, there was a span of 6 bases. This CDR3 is CASSYGKNTGELFF. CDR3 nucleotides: TGTGCCAGCAGTTATGGCAAGAACACCGGGGAGCTGTTTTTT.